This T cell receptor (beta chain) comes out of a study of blood T cells in healthy people across ages (dated by TCRdb to between 2014 and 2017). Study-level background: In model experiments, template switching captured roughly one uniquely barcoded TCR beta cDNA molecule for every two T cells. To track age-related changes in TCR beta repertoire diversity, the study relied on deep sequencing normalized with unique cDNA molecular identifiers. Donors of different ages were randomly distributed across sequencing lanes to avoid experimental bias. Donors were grouped into four age groups: young (average roughly 17 years), middle-aged (39), aged (62) and long-lived (82). Two additional independent replicas of 1 million unique cDNA reads from the same blood draw were analyzed for two donors (one aged 18 to 30 and one aged 80 or older).

Libraries were constructed by 5' RACE. Sequencing instrument: Illumina HiSeq 2500. A second PCR of about 6 to 11 cycles was performed with a sample-barcoded 5' primer and a J-beta primer mix. A template-switch 5' adaptor carrying 12 random nucleotides introduced a unique molecular identifier onto each TCR beta cDNA molecule. At least 2.5 million CDR3-containing paired-end reads were obtained from each sample. The Mint cDNA synthesis kit, primed by a TRBC-specific oligonucleotide, was used to synthesize first-strand cDNA from all RNA. After uracil-DNA glycosylase treatment, a first 18-cycle PCR used universal primers M1SS and BC2_uni_R on all cDNA. Per the authors' processing: For normalization, 1 million high-quality reads, each with a distinct molecular identifier, were randomly selected from each sample. Reads sharing molecular identifiers were discarded rather than binned into consensus sequences. MiTCR, with a Q25 quality threshold and the strictest error-elimination algorithm, was used for CDR3 identification, clonotype clustering and error correction. A nonparametric unseen species model using Euler transformation provided a lower-bound estimate of total TCR beta diversity. TCRdb took the public reads, trimmed them with fastp at Q25, ran MiXCR for clone calling and kept in-frame beta chains. Rows with one shared CDR3 protein collapse into an entry with the most common genes and DNA. The V and J calls were not made by the authors but by TCRdb's processing. The sample profile shows some 290,000 distinct CDR3 sequences; roughly 26% of them were found once. Of the sample, 29% is held by the ten largest clones.

The junction carries 13 bases between V and J, which are trimmed by 0 bases and 9 bases respectively. The CDR3 spans 14 residues, from the cysteine through the phenylalanine. Of all the DNA, just the CDR3 is kept, 42 bases in frame from base 1. Via the germline V gene, CDR1 is SGDLS and CDR2 YYNGEE. This clonotype was observed once. The target of this receptor is not known. Base qualities are not recorded, but no much larger clone differs from it by a single base. One read represents weak support. What the authors observed across the whole study: Bulk unsorted PBMC profiling prevented conclusive comparison of naive and antigen-experienced compartments. Observed TCR beta diversity per million T cells fell roughly linearly with age, and a significant reduction was already apparent by age around 40. Because the CMV infection status of the donors was unknown, age-related changes in expanded clonotypes may potentially have been confounded. Compared with the aged group, the long-lived group had more naive CD4+ T cells, fewer expanded clones and increased TCR diversity, a pattern suggesting age selection. Total diversity estimates from one million sequenced T cells were considered lower bounds and underestimates. There was a strong correlation between observed TCR beta diversity and the percentage of naive T cells measured by flow cytometry.

Systemically healthy Caucasian individuals from Russia, over 30 in total and aged roughly 6 to 100 years, were included as donors. Each donor gave 8 to 10 milliliters of peripheral blood, collected into EDTA-treated Vacutainer tubes. PBMCs were isolated by Ficoll-Paque density-gradient centrifugation, with at least 7 million obtained per sample. Total RNA was extracted from PBMCs with Trizol reagent, with at least 6 micrograms obtained per sample. Naive CD45RAhigh/CD27high T cell percentages were measured by flow cytometry on a PBMC aliquot from every donor. The sequence came from a woman aged 70-85 years in good health. Material: blood. The V and J segments used are TRBV9 and TRBJ2-1, with the D segment possibly TRBD1 or TRBD2, each aligning over 5 bases. The nucleotide sequence reads as follows: TGTGCCAGCAGCGTAGCGGGACGCGATGGTGAGCAGTTCTTC. Its protein product is CASSVAGRDGEQFF.